One and the same sample provided the 5 T cell receptor beta chains below, sequenced in a study of T cells in Graves' hyperthyroidism and ophthalmopathy. Using RNA transcripts as the source, TCR beta CDR3 regions were amplified. The HTBI primer set drove a first-round RT-PCR of the TCR CDR3. Each CDR3 protein is one row after TCRdb ran MiXCR on the multiplex PCR reads. The sample consists of hundreds of thousands of distinct CDR3 sequences, roughly 14% of them appearing once. Material: blood. Receptor source: a woman aged 18-29 years with Graves' hyperthyroidism.

This clonotype occurred many times. The CDR3 region has the DNA TGTGCCAGCAGCCAAGGGATCTCTGGAAACACCATATATTTT. It translates to CASSQGISGNTIYF. The chain couples TRBV14 to TRBJ1-3; D is unresolved. Germline CDR1 is SGHDN and CDR2 is FVKESK. V dropped 1 base and J dropped 0 bases, with 4 bases sitting between them. The CDR3 is 14 residues long.

In its sample, this clonotype was seen many times. The chain joins TRBV27 to TRBJ1-2; D call uncertain. The CDR3 has 15 residues. Trimming shortened V by 5 bases and J by 0 bases, and 13 bases separated the two germline ends. Germline assignment: CDR1 MNHEY and CDR2 SMNVEV (reference sequence). CDR3 coding DNA: TGTGCCAGCAGTCTACGGCGGGGAGCTAACTATGGCTACACCTTC. Translated, it gives CASSLRRGANYGYTF.

The rearrangement links TRBV3-1 to TRBJ2-7; D might be TRBD2 (7 bases). The CDR3 totals 17 residues. Deletions cut 4 bases from V and 4 bases from J, with 23 bases between. Germline loops: CDR1 LGHDT, CDR2 YNNKEL (reference sequence). The CDR3 nucleotides read TGTGCCAGCAGCCCCCGGGGAGGGGGGGGCTCGGATTACGAGCAGTACTTC. Amino acids: CASSPRGGGGSDYEQYF.

This clonotype showed up many times. This chain joins TRBV30 and TRBJ1-1; tentative D call: TRBD1 (6 bases). This CDR3 has 15 amino acids. Trimming took 0 bases from V and 2 from J, leaving 13 bases between them. CDR1 GTSNPN and CDR2 SVGIG come from the germline V gene (reference sequence). CDR3 region: CAWSVLEGVNTEAFF. For the CDR3, the DNA is TGTGCCTGGAGTGTATTGGAGGGGGTAAACACTGAAGCTTTCTTT.

This clonotype came up many times. CDR3 DNA: TGTGCCAGCAGCCCTCAGGGGCCGTTAGGCTATGGCTACACCTTC. It specifies CASSPQGPLGYGYTF. The chain combines TRBV11-2 with TRBJ1-2, with TRBD1 as a possible D gene (6 bases). The CDR3 has 15 residues. V lost 5 bases to trimming and J lost 4 bases, with 17 bases between them. Germline CDR1 reads SGHAT; CDR2 reads FQNNGV.